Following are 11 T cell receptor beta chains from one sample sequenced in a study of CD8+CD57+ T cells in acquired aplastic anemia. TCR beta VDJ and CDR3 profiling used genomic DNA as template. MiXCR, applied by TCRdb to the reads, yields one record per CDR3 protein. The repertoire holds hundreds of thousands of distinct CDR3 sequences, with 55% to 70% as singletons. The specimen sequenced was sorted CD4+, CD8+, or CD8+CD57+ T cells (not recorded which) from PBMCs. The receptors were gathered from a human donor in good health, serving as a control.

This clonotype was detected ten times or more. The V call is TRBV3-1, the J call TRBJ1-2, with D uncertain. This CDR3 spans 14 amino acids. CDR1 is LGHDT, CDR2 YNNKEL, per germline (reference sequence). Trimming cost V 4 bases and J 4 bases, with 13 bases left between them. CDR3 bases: TGTGCCAGCAGCCCTCAGGCGATGGGCTATGGCTACACCTTC. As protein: CASSPQAMGYGYTF.

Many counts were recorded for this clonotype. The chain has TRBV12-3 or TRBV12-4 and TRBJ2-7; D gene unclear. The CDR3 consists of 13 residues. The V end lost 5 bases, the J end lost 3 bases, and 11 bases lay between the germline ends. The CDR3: CASSRNSDYEQYF. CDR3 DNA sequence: TGTGCCAGCAGTAGGAACAGCGACTACGAGCAGTACTTC.

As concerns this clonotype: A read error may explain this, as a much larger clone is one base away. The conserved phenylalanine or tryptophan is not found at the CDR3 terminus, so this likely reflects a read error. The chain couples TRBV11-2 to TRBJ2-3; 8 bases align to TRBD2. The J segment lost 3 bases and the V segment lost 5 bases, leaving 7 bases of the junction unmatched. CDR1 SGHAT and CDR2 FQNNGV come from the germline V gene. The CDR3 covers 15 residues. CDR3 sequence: CASSPYPSGTDTQYL. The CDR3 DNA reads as TGTGCCAGCAGCCCATATCCTAGCGGGACAGATACGCAGTATTTA.

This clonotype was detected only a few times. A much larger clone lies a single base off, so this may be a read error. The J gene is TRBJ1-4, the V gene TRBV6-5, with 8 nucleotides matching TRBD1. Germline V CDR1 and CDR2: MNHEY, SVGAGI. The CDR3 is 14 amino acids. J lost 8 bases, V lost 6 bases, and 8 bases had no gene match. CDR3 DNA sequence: TGTGCCAGCAGGCAGGGCAGGGGGCGCGAAAAACTGTTTTTT. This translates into CASRQGRGREKLFF.

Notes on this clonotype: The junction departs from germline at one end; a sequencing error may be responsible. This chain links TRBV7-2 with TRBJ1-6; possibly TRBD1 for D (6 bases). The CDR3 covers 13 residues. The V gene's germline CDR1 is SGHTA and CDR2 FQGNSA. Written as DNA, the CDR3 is TGTGCCAGCCGCTTAGAGGGACACTCACCCCAACACTTT. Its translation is CASRLEGHSPQHF.

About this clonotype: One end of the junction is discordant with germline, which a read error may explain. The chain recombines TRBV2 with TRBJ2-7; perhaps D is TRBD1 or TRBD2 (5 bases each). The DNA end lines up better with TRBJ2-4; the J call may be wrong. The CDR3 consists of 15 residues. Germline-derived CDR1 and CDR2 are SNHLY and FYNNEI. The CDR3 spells CASSEFRDGKNIQYF. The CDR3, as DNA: TGTGCTAGCAGTGAATTCCGGGACGGCAAAAACATTCAGTACTTC.

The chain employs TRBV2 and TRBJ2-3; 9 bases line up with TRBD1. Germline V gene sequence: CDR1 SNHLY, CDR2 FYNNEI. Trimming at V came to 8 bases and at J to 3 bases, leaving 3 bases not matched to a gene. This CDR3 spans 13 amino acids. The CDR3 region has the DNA TGTGCCAGCCACGGACAGGGGACAGATACGCAGTATTTT. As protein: CASHGQGTDTQYF.

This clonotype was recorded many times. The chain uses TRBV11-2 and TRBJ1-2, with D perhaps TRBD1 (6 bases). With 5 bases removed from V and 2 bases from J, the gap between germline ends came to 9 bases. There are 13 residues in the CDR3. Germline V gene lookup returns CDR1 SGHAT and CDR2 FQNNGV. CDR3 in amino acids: CASSAGQNYGYTF. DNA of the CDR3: TGTGCCAGCAGCGCCGGACAGAACTATGGCTACACCTTC.

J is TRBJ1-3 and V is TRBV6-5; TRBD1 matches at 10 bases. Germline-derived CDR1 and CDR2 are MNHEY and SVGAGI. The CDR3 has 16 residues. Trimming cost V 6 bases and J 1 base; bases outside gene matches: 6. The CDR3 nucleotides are TGTGCCAGCAGAGCAGGGGACAGGGGATCTGGAAACACCATATATTTT. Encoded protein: CASRAGDRGSGNTIYF.

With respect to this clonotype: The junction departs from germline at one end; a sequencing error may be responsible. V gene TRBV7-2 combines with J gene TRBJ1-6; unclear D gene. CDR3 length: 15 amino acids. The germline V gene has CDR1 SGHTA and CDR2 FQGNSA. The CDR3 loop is CASSVKAGGDSPPHF. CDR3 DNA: TGTGCCAGCAGCGTTAAGGCTGGCGGGGATTCACCCCCCCACTTT.

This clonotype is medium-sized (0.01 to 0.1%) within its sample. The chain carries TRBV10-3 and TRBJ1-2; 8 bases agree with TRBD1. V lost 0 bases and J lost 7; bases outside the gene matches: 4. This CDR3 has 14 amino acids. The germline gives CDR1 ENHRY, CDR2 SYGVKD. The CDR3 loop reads CAISESQGARGYTF. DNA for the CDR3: TGTGCCATCAGTGAGTCGCAGGGGGCGCGTGGCTACACCTTC.